Listed below are T cell receptor beta chains from one sample, sequenced in a study of shared clonotypes between healthy human individuals. TCRdb's table, derived via immunoSEQ multiplex PCR, lists solely in-frame clones and lacks some. The repertoire holds roughly 2,000,000 clones, with 80% to 95% as singletons. Sequencing was carried out using naive CD8+ T cells from PBMCs. All receptors come from a man in his late teens or twenties in good health. Some clones in this sample may be carry-over from other donors' samples. Both conserved end residues are part of each CDR3. D genes are given only for firm matches. The listing skips clone size in some rows; elsewhere it reads once, few, many or a size class.

d_call: NA
j_call: TRBJ2-7
v_call: TRBV11-2
clone_size: NA
cdr3_nt: TGTGCCAGCAGCCAATACCCGGGGACCAACGACACCTACGAGCAGTACTTC
cdr3_aa: CASSQYPGTNDTYEQYF

d_call: NA
j_call: TRBJ2-7
v_call: TRBV25-1
clone_size: NA
cdr3_nt: TGTGCCAGCAGTGAATCCAGGGCTGGGGAGCAGTACTTC
cdr3_aa: CASSESRAGEQYF

d_call: NA
j_call: TRBJ1-2
v_call: TRBV29-1
clone_size: once
cdr3_nt: TGCAGCGCCGTGGCGGGACCCTTTTATGGCTACACCTTC
cdr3_aa: CSAVAGPFYGYTF

d_call: NA
j_call: TRBJ2-2
v_call: TRBV5-6
clone_size: NA
cdr3_nt: TGTGCCAGCAGTTCCGGGGCGAACACCGGGGAGCTGTTTTTT
cdr3_aa: CASSSGANTGELFF

d_call: NA
j_call: TRBJ2-7
v_call: TRBV29-1
clone_size: NA
cdr3_nt: TGCAGCGTTGGGGAGATGAACAGGGCCCACGAGCAGTACTTC
cdr3_aa: CSVGEMNRAHEQYF

d_call: TRBD2
j_call: TRBJ2-7
v_call: TRBV7-8
clone_size: NA
cdr3_nt: TGTGCCAGCGCGGGACTAGCGGGACTGGGGTCCTACGAGCAGTACTTC
cdr3_aa: CASAGLAGLGSYEQYF

d_call: NA
j_call: TRBJ1-5
v_call: TRBV7-8
clone_size: NA
cdr3_nt: TGTGCCAGCAGCTTAGAGGCAGCGACCAATCAGCCCCAGCATTTT
cdr3_aa: CASSLEAATNQPQHF

d_call: TRBD2
j_call: TRBJ2-1
v_call: TRBV4-1
clone_size: NA
cdr3_nt: TGCGCCAGCAGCCATTCTAGCGGGAATAATGAGCAGTTCTTC
cdr3_aa: CASSHSSGNNEQFF

d_call: TRBD1
j_call: TRBJ1-5
v_call: TRBV13
clone_size: NA
cdr3_nt: TGTGCCAGCAGCTACGGGACAGGCGGTCAGCCCCAGCATTTT
cdr3_aa: CASSYGTGGQPQHF

d_call: NA
j_call: TRBJ2-7
v_call: TRBV2
clone_size: NA
cdr3_nt: TGTGCCAGCAGTGAAGGTGACATCTCCTACGAGCAGTACTTC
cdr3_aa: CASSEGDISYEQYF

d_call: NA
j_call: TRBJ2-3
v_call: TRBV5-1
clone_size: NA
cdr3_nt: TGCGCCAGCAGCTTTTTTCCAGGGGAAACAGATACGCAGTATTTT
cdr3_aa: CASSFFPGETDTQYF

d_call: NA
j_call: TRBJ2-3
v_call: TRBV14
clone_size: NA
cdr3_nt: TGTGCCAGCAGCCGGACAGTCACCGACACAGATACGCAGTATTTT
cdr3_aa: CASSRTVTDTDTQYF

d_call: NA
j_call: TRBJ1-1
v_call: TRBV4-2
clone_size: NA
cdr3_nt: TGTGCCAGCAGCCCGATGACAGGCCCCCGGGATTTGAACTGGTCTGAAGCTTTCTTT
cdr3_aa: CASSPMTGPRDLNWSEAFF

d_call: TRBD1
j_call: TRBJ1-1
v_call: TRBV27
clone_size: NA
cdr3_nt: TGTGCCAGCCAATCGACAGGGGCGTCCACTGAAGCTTTCTTT
cdr3_aa: CASQSTGASTEAFF

d_call: TRBD1
j_call: TRBJ2-5
v_call: TRBV7-8
clone_size: NA
cdr3_nt: TGTGCCAGCAGCTCGACAGGGGATCAAGAGACCCAGTACTTC
cdr3_aa: CASSSTGDQETQYF

d_call: TRBD2
j_call: TRBJ2-7
v_call: TRBV7-9
clone_size: NA
cdr3_nt: TGTGCCAGCAGCCCGGACGGGCTAGCGGCCTACGAGCAGTACTTC
cdr3_aa: CASSPDGLAAYEQYF

d_call: TRBD2
j_call: TRBJ2-5
v_call: TRBV23-1
clone_size: NA
cdr3_nt: TGCGCCAGCAGTCATATACCGGGGGGACTAGCGGAAGAAGAGACCCAGTACTTC
cdr3_aa: CASSHIPGGLAEEETQYF

d_call: TRBD2
j_call: TRBJ2-3
v_call: TRBV29-1
clone_size: NA
cdr3_nt: TGCAGCGTTGAAGATGGGGGACTAGCCTACAGCACAGATACGCAGTATTTT
cdr3_aa: CSVEDGGLAYSTDTQYF

d_call: NA
j_call: TRBJ2-1
v_call: TRBV14
clone_size: NA
cdr3_nt: TGTGCCAGCAGCCACGGAGGTGAGCAGTTCTTC
cdr3_aa: CASSHGGEQFF

d_call: NA
j_call: TRBJ1-5
v_call: TRBV28
clone_size: NA
cdr3_nt: TGTGCCAGCAGTTTATGGGGGGTCCCGGACCAGCCCCAGCATTTT
cdr3_aa: CASSLWGVPDQPQHF

d_call: TRBD2
j_call: TRBJ2-3
v_call: TRBV29-1
clone_size: NA
cdr3_nt: TGCAGCGTGGGGGGACTAGCGGGAGAGATCACAGATACGCAGTATTTT
cdr3_aa: CSVGGLAGEITDTQYF

d_call: NA
j_call: TRBJ1-3
v_call: TRBV9
clone_size: NA
cdr3_nt: TGTGCCAGCAGCGATAACAGGCAAACCTCTGGAAACACCATATATTTT
cdr3_aa: CASSDNRQTSGNTIYF

d_call: NA
j_call: TRBJ1-2
v_call: TRBV6-5
clone_size: NA
cdr3_nt: TGTGCCAGCAGTTACGCCGGGAAGGGCTACACCTTC
cdr3_aa: CASSYAGKGYTF

d_call: NA
j_call: TRBJ2-7
v_call: TRBV7-9
clone_size: NA
cdr3_nt: TGTGCCAGCAGCTTAGCGAGGCAGAAGAGCTCCTACGAGCAGTACTTC
cdr3_aa: CASSLARQKSSYEQYF

d_call: NA
j_call: TRBJ1-2
v_call: TRBV4-3
clone_size: NA
cdr3_nt: TGCGCCAGCAGCCAAGGAGGGAACTATGGCTACACCTTC
cdr3_aa: CASSQGGNYGYTF

d_call: NA
j_call: TRBJ2-7
v_call: TRBV5-8
clone_size: NA
cdr3_nt: TGTGCCAGCAGCTGGGGAACGGTGCAGGAGCAGTACTTC
cdr3_aa: CASSWGTVQEQYF

d_call: TRBD2
j_call: TRBJ2-7
v_call: TRBV9
clone_size: NA
cdr3_nt: TGTGCCAGCAGCTCCCGGTCGGGGACTACTGACTACGAGCAGTACTTC
cdr3_aa: CASSSRSGTTDYEQYF

d_call: NA
j_call: TRBJ2-2
v_call: TRBV7-9
clone_size: NA
cdr3_nt: TGTGCCAGCACCAACACCGGGGAGCTGTTTTTT
cdr3_aa: CASTNTGELFF

d_call: NA
j_call: TRBJ1-5
v_call: TRBV27
clone_size: NA
cdr3_nt: TGTGCCAGCAGTTTATCGGGGGTGGGTGGGATTAGCAATCAGCCCCAGCATTTT
cdr3_aa: CASSLSGVGGISNQPQHF

d_call: NA
j_call: TRBJ1-2
v_call: TRBV19
clone_size: NA
cdr3_nt: TGTGCCAGTAGTATTCGGGGGGGGCCGAACTATGGCTACACCTTC
cdr3_aa: CASSIRGGPNYGYTF

d_call: NA
j_call: TRBJ2-7
v_call: TRBV27
clone_size: NA
cdr3_nt: TGTGCCAGCAGTTACGGGAGATCTGCCTACGAGCAGTACTTC
cdr3_aa: CASSYGRSAYEQYF

d_call: NA
j_call: TRBJ2-7
v_call: TRBV7-9
clone_size: NA
cdr3_nt: TGTGCCAGCAGCTTATTACCCTACGAGCAGTACTTC
cdr3_aa: CASSLLPYEQYF

d_call: TRBD1
j_call: TRBJ1-1
v_call: TRBV11-3
clone_size: few
cdr3_nt: TGTGCCAGCAGCTCCACGGGACAGGGAGACACTGAAGCTTTCTTT
cdr3_aa: CASSSTGQGDTEAFF

d_call: NA
j_call: TRBJ1-2
v_call: TRBV7-9
clone_size: NA
cdr3_nt: TGTGCCAGCAGCCGCGAAATTACAGGCAACTATGGCTACACCTTC
cdr3_aa: CASSREITGNYGYTF

d_call: TRBD1
j_call: TRBJ1-1
v_call: TRBV9
clone_size: NA
cdr3_nt: TGTGCCAGCAGCGTAGTCCCCCGTGGGACAGGATCCAGGGGGATGAACACTGAAGCTTTCTTT
cdr3_aa: CASSVVPRGTGSRGMNTEAFF

d_call: TRBD2
j_call: TRBJ2-7
v_call: TRBV27
clone_size: NA
cdr3_nt: TGTGCCAGCAGTTTATTCGCGGGAGTCACATACGAGCAGTACTTC
cdr3_aa: CASSLFAGVTYEQYF

d_call: TRBD2
j_call: TRBJ2-7
v_call: TRBV9
clone_size: NA
cdr3_nt: TGTGCCAGCAGCGCGACTAGCGGGTACTACGAGCAGTACTTC
cdr3_aa: CASSATSGYYEQYF

d_call: NA
j_call: TRBJ1-3
v_call: TRBV10-3
clone_size: NA
cdr3_nt: TGTGCCATCCAGGACTGGCCCCAGTCTGGAAACACCATATATTTT
cdr3_aa: CAIQDWPQSGNTIYF

d_call: NA
j_call: TRBJ2-2
v_call: TRBV19
clone_size: NA
cdr3_nt: TGTGCCAGTAGTATGGCCACCCGGGCAGTCCTCACCGGGGAGCTGTTTTTT
cdr3_aa: CASSMATRAVLTGELFF

d_call: NA
j_call: TRBJ2-5
v_call: TRBV7-8
clone_size: NA
cdr3_nt: TGTGCCAGCAGCAACAGGGAACAAGAGACCCAGTACTTC
cdr3_aa: CASSNREQETQYF

d_call: NA
j_call: TRBJ1-2
v_call: TRBV12-5
clone_size: NA
cdr3_nt: TGTGCTAGTGGTTTGGGTCTGTATGGCTACACCTTC
cdr3_aa: CASGLGLYGYTF

d_call: NA
j_call: TRBJ1-5
v_call: TRBV30
clone_size: few
cdr3_nt: TGTGCCTGGAGTGTGGGCAGGGATCAGCCCCAGCATTTT
cdr3_aa: CAWSVGRDQPQHF

d_call: NA
j_call: TRBJ1-1
v_call: TRBV25-1
clone_size: NA
cdr3_nt: TGTGCCAGCAGTGCCGACGCCGGAAGGGACACTGAAGCTTTCTTT
cdr3_aa: CASSADAGRDTEAFF

d_call: TRBD1
j_call: TRBJ2-7
v_call: TRBV12-5
clone_size: NA
cdr3_nt: TGTGCTAGTGGTTTGGGGGACAGGGGGCACTACGAGCAGTACTTC
cdr3_aa: CASGLGDRGHYEQYF

d_call: NA
j_call: TRBJ2-7
v_call: TRBV27
clone_size: NA
cdr3_nt: TGTGCCAGCAGTTTATTAGGGAACGAGCAGTACTTC
cdr3_aa: CASSLLGNEQYF

d_call: NA
j_call: TRBJ1-1
v_call: TRBV27
clone_size: NA
cdr3_nt: TGTGCCAGCAAGGAGCGGGGGGGGACCATCGTAGCTTTCTTT
cdr3_aa: CASKERGGTIVAFF